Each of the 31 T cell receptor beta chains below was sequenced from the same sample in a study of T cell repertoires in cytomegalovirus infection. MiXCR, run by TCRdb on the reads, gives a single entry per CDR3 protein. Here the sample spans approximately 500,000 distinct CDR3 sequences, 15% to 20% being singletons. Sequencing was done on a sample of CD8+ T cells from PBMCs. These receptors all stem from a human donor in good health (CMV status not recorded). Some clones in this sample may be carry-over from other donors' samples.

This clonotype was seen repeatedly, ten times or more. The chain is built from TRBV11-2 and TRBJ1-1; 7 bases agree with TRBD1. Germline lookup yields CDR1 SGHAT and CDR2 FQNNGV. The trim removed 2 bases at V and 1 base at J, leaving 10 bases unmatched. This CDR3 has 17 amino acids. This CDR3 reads CASSLWAPGTENTEAFF. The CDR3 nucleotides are TGTGCCAGCAGCTTATGGGCCCCCGGGACAGAGAACACTGAAGCTTTCTTT.

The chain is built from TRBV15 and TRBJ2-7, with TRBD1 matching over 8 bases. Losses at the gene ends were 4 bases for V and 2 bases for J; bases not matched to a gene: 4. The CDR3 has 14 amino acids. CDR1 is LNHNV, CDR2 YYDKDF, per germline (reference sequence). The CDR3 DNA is TGTGCCACCAGCACCGTGACAGGGGCCTACGAGCAGTACGTC. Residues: CATSTVTGAYEQYV.

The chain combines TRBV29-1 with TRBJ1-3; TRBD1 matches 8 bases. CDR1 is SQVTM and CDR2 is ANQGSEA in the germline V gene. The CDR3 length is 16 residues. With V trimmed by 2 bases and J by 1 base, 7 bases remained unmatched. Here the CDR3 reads CSVESRTGLSGNTIYF. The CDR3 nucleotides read TGCAGCGTTGAATCGAGGACAGGGCTTTCTGGAAACACCATATATTTT.

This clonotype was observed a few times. CDR3 residues: CASSLLYLPDRGDEAFF. CDR3 bases: TGTGCCAGCAGTTTATTATATCTCCCGGACAGGGGGGATGAAGCTTTCTTT. This chain joins TRBV28 and TRBJ1-1; TRBD1 matches 10 bases. With V trimmed by 1 base and J by 7 bases, 12 bases remained unmatched. This CDR3 is 17 amino acids long. CDR1 is MDHEN, CDR2 SYDVKM, per germline.

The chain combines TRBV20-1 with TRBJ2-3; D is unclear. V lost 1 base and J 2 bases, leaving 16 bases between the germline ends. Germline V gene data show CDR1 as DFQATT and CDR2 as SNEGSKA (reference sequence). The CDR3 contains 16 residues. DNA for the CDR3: TGCAGTGCTAGAGGCGTTCCGGACGGGTACACAGATACGCAGTATTTT. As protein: CSARGVPDGYTDTQYF.

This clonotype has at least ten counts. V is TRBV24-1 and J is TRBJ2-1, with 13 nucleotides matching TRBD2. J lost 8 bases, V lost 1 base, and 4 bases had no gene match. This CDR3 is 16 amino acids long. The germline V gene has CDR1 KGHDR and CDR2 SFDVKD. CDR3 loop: CATSDFTSGRAYEQFF. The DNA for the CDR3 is TGTGCCACCAGTGATTTCACTAGCGGGAGGGCCTATGAGCAGTTCTTC.

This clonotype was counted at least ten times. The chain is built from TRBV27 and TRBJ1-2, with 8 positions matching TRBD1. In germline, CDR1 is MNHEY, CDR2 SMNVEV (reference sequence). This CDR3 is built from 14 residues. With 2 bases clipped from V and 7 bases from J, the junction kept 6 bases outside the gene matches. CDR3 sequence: CASSLGPGQGGYTF. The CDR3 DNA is TGTGCCAGCAGTTTAGGCCCAGGACAGGGTGGCTACACCTTC.

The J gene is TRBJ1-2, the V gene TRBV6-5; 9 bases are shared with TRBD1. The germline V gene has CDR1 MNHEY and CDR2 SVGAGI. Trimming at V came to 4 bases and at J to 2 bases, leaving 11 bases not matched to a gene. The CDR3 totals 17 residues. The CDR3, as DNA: TGTGCCAGCAGTTCGGACAGGGGAAGTGAGGGAAACTATGGCTACACCTTC. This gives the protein CASSSDRGSEGNYGYTF.

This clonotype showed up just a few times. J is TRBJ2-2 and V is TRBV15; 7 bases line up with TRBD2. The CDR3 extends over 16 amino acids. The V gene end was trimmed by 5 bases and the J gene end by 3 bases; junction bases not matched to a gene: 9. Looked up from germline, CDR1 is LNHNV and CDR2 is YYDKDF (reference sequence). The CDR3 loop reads CATSVYAGEYTGELFF. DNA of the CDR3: TGTGCCACCAGCGTCTACGCGGGAGAATACACCGGGGAGCTGTTTTTT. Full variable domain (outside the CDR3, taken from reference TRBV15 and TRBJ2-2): DAMVIQNPRYQVTQFGKPVTLSCSQTLNHNVMYWYQQKSSQAPKLLFHYYDKDFNNEADTPDNFQSRRPNTSFCFLDIRSPGLGDTAMYLCATSVYAGEYTGELFFGEGSRLTVL.

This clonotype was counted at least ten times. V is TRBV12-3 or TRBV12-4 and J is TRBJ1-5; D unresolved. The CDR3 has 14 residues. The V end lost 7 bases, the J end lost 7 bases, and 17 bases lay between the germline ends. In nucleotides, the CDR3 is TGTGCCAGCACCACCGCCCCGAGGGTACAGCCCCAGCATTTT. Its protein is CASTTAPRVQPQHF.

The CDR3 sequence: CSARGRKREGSPFQETQYF. CDR3 nucleotides: TGCAGTGCTAGAGGGCGTAAGAGGGAGGGATCCCCATTCCAAGAGACCCAGTACTTC. The rearrangement joins TRBV20-1 to TRBJ2-5; TRBD2 matches 7 bases. V was clipped by 1 base and J by 1 base; unmatched bases: 18. Germline V lookup: CDR1 DFQATT, CDR2 SNEGSKA (reference sequence). The CDR3 has 19 amino acids.

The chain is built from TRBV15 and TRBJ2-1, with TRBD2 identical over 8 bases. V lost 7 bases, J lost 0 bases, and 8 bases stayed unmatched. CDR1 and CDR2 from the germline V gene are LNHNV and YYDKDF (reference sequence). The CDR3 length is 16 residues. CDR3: CATKLAGRSSYNEQFF. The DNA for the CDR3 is TGTGCCACCAAGCTAGCGGGCAGGAGCTCCTACAATGAGCAGTTCTTC.

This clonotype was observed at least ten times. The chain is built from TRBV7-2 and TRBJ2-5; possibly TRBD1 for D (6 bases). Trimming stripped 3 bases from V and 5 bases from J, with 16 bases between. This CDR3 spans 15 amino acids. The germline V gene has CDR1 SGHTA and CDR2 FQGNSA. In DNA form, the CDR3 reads TGTGCCAGCAGCTTTAGCGAGGGGGTTGGGGAGACCCAGTACTTC. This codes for CASSFSEGVGETQYF.

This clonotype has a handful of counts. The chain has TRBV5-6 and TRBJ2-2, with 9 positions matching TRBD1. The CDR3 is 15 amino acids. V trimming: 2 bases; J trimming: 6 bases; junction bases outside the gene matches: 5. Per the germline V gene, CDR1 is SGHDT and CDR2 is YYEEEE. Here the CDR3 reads CASSFGTGSAGELFF. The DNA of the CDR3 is TGTGCCAGCAGCTTCGGGACAGGGTCGGCCGGGGAGCTGTTTTTT.

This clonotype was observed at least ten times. CDR3 residues: CASSPGGEGSPLHF. The CDR3 DNA is TGTGCCAGCAGCCCAGGGGGCGAGGGTTCACCCCTCCACTTT. The J gene is TRBJ1-6, the V gene TRBV28, with 8 bases lining up with TRBD1. CDR3 size: 14 residues. The trim removed 6 bases at V and 9 bases at J, leaving 7 bases unmatched. The germline V gene has CDR1 MDHEN and CDR2 SYDVKM.

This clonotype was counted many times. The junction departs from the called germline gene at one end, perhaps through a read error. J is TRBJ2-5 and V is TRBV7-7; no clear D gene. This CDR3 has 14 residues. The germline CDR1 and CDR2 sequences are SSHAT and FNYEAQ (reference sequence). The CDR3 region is CASSLEPTTETQYF. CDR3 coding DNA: TGTGCTAGCAGCTTAGAGCCAACGACCGAGACCCAGTACTTC.

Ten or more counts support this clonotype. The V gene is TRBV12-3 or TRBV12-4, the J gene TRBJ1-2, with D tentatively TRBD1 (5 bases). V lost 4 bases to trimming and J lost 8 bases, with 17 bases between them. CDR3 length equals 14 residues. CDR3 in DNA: TGTGCCAGCAGTTCTACAATCCAGGGTAACGGCTACACCTTC. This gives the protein CASSSTIQGNGYTF.

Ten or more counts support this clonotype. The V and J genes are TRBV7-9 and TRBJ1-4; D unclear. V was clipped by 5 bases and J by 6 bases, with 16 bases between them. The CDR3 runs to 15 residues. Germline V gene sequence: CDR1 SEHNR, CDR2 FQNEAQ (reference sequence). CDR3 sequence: CASSPPQVIDEKLFF. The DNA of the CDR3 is TGTGCCAGCAGCCCCCCGCAGGTCATAGATGAAAAACTGTTTTTT. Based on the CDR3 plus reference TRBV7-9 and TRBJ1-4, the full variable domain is DTGVSQNPRHKITKRGQNVTFRCDPISEHNRLYWYRQTLGQGPEFLTYFQNEAQLEKSRLLSDRFSAERPKGSFSTLEIQRTEQGDSAMYLCASSPPQVIDEKLFFGSGTQLSVL.

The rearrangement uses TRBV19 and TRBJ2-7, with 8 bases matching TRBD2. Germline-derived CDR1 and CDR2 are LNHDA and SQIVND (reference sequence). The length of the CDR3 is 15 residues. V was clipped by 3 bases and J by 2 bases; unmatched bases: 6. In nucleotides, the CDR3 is TGTGCCAGTAGTATCGTCGGGGGGGTTACCTACGAGCAGTACTTC. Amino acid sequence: CASSIVGGVTYEQYF.

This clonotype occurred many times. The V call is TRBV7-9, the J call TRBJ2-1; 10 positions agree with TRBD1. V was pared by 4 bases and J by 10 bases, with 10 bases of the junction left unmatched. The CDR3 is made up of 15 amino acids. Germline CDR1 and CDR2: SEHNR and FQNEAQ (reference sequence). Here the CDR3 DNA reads TGTGCCAGCAGCTCCGGGACAGGGGCCCCTGACGAGCAGTTCTTC. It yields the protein CASSSGTGAPDEQFF.

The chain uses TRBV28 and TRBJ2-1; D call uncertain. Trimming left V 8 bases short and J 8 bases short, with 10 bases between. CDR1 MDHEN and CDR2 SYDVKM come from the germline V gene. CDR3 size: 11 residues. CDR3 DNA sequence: TGTGCCAGCGGCCGTCCTTATGAGCAGTTCTTC. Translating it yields CASGRPYEQFF.

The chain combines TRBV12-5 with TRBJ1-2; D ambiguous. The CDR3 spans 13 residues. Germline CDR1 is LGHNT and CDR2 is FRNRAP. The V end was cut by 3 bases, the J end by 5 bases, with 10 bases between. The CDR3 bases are TGTGCTAGTGGTTTATGGGAGAGGTATGGCTACACCTTC. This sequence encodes CASGLWERYGYTF.

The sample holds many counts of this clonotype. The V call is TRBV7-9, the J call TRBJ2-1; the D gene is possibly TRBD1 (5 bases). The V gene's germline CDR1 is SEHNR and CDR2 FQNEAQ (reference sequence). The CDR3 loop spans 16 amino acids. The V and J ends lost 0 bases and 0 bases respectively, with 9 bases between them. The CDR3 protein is CASSLADSPSYNEQFF. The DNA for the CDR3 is TGTGCCAGCAGCTTAGCAGACAGCCCCTCCTACAATGAGCAGTTCTTC.

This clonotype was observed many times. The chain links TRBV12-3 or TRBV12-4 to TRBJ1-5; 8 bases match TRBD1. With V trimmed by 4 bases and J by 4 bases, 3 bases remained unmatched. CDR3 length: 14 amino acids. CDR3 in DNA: TGTGCCAGCAGTTCCACAGGGGGGAATCAGCCCCAGCATTTT. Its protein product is CASSSTGGNQPQHF.

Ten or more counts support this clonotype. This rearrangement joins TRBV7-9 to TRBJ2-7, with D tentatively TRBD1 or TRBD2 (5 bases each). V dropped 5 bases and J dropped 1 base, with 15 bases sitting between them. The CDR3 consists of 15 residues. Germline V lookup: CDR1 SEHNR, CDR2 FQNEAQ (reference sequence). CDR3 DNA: TGTGCCAGCAGCGCCGGGACCGGGGTTTCCTACGAGCAGTACTTC. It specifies CASSAGTGVSYEQYF.

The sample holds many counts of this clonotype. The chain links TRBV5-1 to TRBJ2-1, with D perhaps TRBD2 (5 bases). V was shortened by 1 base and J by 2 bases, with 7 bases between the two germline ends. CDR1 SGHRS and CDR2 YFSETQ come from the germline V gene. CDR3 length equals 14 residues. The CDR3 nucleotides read TGCGCCAGCAGCTTGCGGCGGGCCTACAATGAGCAGTTCTTC. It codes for CASSLRRAYNEQFF.

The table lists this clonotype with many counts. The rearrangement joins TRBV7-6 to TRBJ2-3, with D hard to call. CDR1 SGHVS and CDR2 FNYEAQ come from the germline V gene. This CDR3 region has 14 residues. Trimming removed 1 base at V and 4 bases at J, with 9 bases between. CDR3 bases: TGTGCCAGCAGCTTAGAACCCAGAGCAGATACGCAGTATTTT. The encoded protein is CASSLEPRADTQYF.

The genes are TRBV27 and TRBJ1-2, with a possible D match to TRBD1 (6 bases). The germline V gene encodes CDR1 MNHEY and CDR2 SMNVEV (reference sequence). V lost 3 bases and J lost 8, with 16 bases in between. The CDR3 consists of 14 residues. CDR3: CASSLSWGGLGYTF. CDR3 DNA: TGTGCCAGCAGTTTGTCATGGGGGGGGCTCGGCTACACCTTC.

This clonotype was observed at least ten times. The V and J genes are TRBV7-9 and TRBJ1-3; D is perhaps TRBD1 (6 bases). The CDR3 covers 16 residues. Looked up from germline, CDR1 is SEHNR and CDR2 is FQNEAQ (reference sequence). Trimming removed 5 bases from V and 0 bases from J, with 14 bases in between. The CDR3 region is CASSHMDSYSGNTIYF. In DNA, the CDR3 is TGTGCCAGCAGCCACATGGACAGTTACTCTGGAAACACCATATATTTT.

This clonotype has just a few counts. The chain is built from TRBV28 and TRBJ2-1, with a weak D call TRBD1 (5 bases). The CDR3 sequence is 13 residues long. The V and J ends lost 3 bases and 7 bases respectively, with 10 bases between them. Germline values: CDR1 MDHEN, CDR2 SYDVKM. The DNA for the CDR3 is TGTGCCAGCAGTTTCGCCCAGGGAAATGAGCAGTTCTTC. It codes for CASSFAQGNEQFF.

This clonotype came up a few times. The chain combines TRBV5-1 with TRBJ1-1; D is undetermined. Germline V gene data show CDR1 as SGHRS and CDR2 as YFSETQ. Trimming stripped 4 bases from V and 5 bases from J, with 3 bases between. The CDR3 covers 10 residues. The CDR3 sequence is CASSRTEAFF. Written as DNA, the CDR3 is TGCGCCAGCAGCCGGACTGAAGCTTTCTTT.